This entry lists 14 T cell receptor beta chains sequenced from one sample in a study of tumor and adjacent non-tumor tissue in lung cancer (dated by TCRdb to 2016 to 2018). The library came from multiplex PCR. Data came from an Illumina HiSeq 2500. TCRbeta libraries were constructed through three rounds of nested PCR with primers (Table S4) according to protocols adapted from ARM-PCR. Using fastp trimming at Q25 and MiXCR clonotype assembly, TCRdb reanalyzed the public sequencing data and kept in-frame beta chains. Entries are consolidated by CDR3 protein sequence, retaining the most common genes and DNA. This sample gives roughly 81,000 distinct CDR3 sequences in total; around 65% of them show up just once. Around an eighth of the sample rests with the top ten. RNA was isolated from bulk unsorted tissue, and RNA quality was assessed with a NanoDrop ND-1000 and an Agilent 2100. Sequencing was carried out using lung tumor tissue. The receptors shown here come from a woman aged 70 to 79 with non-small cell lung cancer.

The gene calls are TRBV4-1 and TRBJ2-7, with a weak D call TRBD2 (5 bases). The CDR3 contains 15 residues. The ends were cut back, 4 bases at V and 7 bases at J, with 20 bases in the middle. Germline V gene data show CDR1 as MGHRA and CDR2 as YSYEKL. DNA for the CDR3: TGCGCCAGCAGCCGAATCGGACTCCCTACCAATGAGCAGTACTTC. Protein sequence: CASSRIGLPTNEQYF.

This clonotype was detected only a few times. A much more abundant neighbour one base away suggests this may be a read error. The chain is built from TRBV29-1 and TRBJ2-5, with 7 bases aligning to TRBD2. Germline values: CDR1 SQVTM, CDR2 ANQGSEA. Trimming removed 2 bases from V and 1 base from J; junction bases left unmatched: 10. The CDR3 consists of 16 residues. CDR3 coding DNA: TGCAGCGTTGAACAGCTAGTGGGAGGGCTCCAAGAGACCCAGTACTTC. It yields the protein CSVEQLVGGLQETQYF.

As to this clonotype: One end of the junction varies from germline; a read error may be responsible. The chain couples TRBV6-1 to TRBJ2-1; possible D gene TRBD1, 5 bases. Germline V CDR1 and CDR2: MNHNS, SASEGT. The CDR3 has 13 residues. CDR3: CASSSRGCDGQFF. The CDR3 DNA follows: TGCGCCAGCAGTTCAAGGGGATGCGATGGGCAGTTCTTC.

Worth noting for this clonotype: The conserved phenylalanine or tryptophan normally closing the CDR3 is absent here, so this likely arose from a read error. The genes are TRBV6-5 and TRBJ2-6; D uncertain. The CDR3 runs 16 residues. Germline CDR1 and CDR2: MNHEY and SVGAGI. CDR3 in amino acids: CASSYSVDSGANVLTL. In DNA, the CDR3 is TGTGCCAGCAGCTACTCGGTGGACTCTGGGGCCAACGTCCTGACTCTC.

Remarks on this clonotype: At one boundary the junction diverges from the germline segment, which might be a read error. The J gene is TRBJ2-1, the V gene TRBV6-2 or TRBV6-3, with 7 positions matching TRBD1. CDR1 MNHEY and CDR2 SVGEGT come from the germline V gene. The CDR3 spans 15 residues. CDR3 sequence: CATSYMGQYIYEQFF. The DNA of the CDR3 is TGTGCCACCAGTTACATGGGACAGTACATATATGAGCAGTTCTTC.

As concerns this clonotype: The CDR3 does not close with the conserved phenylalanine or tryptophan, likely indicating a read error. The chain carries TRBV6-1 and TRBJ1-5; D remains ambiguous. The germline V and J ends were trimmed by 6 bases and 7 bases, with 13 bases remaining between them. CDR3 length: 13 residues. Looked up from germline, CDR1 is MNHNS and CDR2 is SASEGT. CDR3 coding DNA: TGTGCCAGCAGCGTACATGGGAAGCAGCCCCAGCATTCT. Encoded protein: CASSVHGKQPQHS.

The sample holds many counts of this clonotype. J is TRBJ2-2 and V is TRBV5-4; 9 nucleotides align to TRBD1. J was trimmed by 6 bases and V by 3 bases; bases with no gene match: 6. The germline V gene has CDR1 SGHNT and CDR2 YYREEE (reference sequence). The CDR3 has 15 residues. CDR3 DNA sequence: TGTGCCAGCAGCTCCCGGGACAGGGTCGCCGGGGAGCTGTTTTTT. Amino acid sequence: CASSSRDRVAGELFF.

Regarding this clonotype: At one of its ends the junction is not consistent with the germline gene, which may arise from a read error. This chain links TRBV20-1 with TRBJ2-3, with a weak D call TRBD1 (5 bases). Germline V gene data show CDR1 as DFQATT and CDR2 as SNEGSKA (reference sequence). The CDR3 sequence is 17 residues long. As DNA, the CDR3 is TGCAGTGTTAGAGGAAACGTAGCAGGGCCTTACACAGATACGCAGTATTTT. The encoded protein is CSVRGNVAGPYTDTQYF.

This clonotype was detected once. An end of the junction differs from the germline gene, which may be a read error. The rearrangement links TRBV4-2 to TRBJ1-2, with D possibly being TRBD1 (5 bases). The CDR3 consists of 18 residues. Germline V CDR1 and CDR2: LGHNA, YNFKEQ. CDR3 nucleotides: TGTGCCAGCAGCCAAGATAGGGGTGCCGTAGCTGAGCTTCATGGCCACACCTTC. Its protein is CASSQDRGAVAELHGHTF.

About this clonotype: A single base separates this from a much larger clone, so it may be a read error. The chain joins TRBV30 to TRBJ2-4; maybe TRBD2 (5 bases). The germline gives CDR1 GTSNPN, CDR2 SVGIG (reference sequence). This CDR3 contains 15 residues. V was pared by 0 bases and J by 3 bases, with 12 bases between. The CDR3 reads CAWSVPGLVKNIQYF. The CDR3 DNA reads TGTGCCTGGAGTGTTCCGGGGTTGGTCAAAAACATTCAGTACTTC.

There are many counts of this clonotype. The chain couples TRBV7-8 to TRBJ2-3; the match to TRBD2 covers 8 bases. The germline V gene encodes CDR1 SGHVS and CDR2 FQNEAQ. The CDR3 has 15 amino acids. J was trimmed by 2 bases and V by 2 bases; bases with no gene match: 3. The CDR3 spells CASSLLAGITDTQYF. The DNA of the CDR3 is TGTGCCAGCAGCTTATTAGCGGGGATCACAGATACGCAGTATTTT.

Note on this clonotype: The conserved phenylalanine or tryptophan is not found at the CDR3 terminus, so this likely reflects a read error. The chain uses TRBV28 and TRBJ1-6; D is perhaps TRBD1 (5 bases). The V end was cut by 8 bases, the J end by 12 bases, with 20 bases between. CDR1 is MDHEN, CDR2 SYDVKM, per germline. The CDR3 extends over 14 amino acids. The CDR3 region is CASGATAGGLPLHP. The CDR3 DNA sequence: TGTGCCAGCGGAGCGACAGCAGGAGGTCTACCCCTCCACCCT.

Of note for this clonotype: A much bigger clone sits one base away, suggesting this may be a read error. The chain is built from TRBV6-6 and TRBJ2-1; 10 bases agree with TRBD2. The J segment lost 6 bases and the V segment lost 10 bases, leaving 6 bases of the junction unmatched. The CDR3 is 13 residues long. The germline gives CDR1 MNHNY, CDR2 SVGAGI (reference sequence). The CDR3 is CATIAGGVNEQFF. DNA for the CDR3: TGTGCCACGATAGCGGGAGGTGTCAATGAGCAGTTCTTC.

Note on this clonotype: A read error may account for a junction end that differs from germline. This sequence joins TRBV20-1 and TRBJ2-7; 10 bases map to TRBD2. CDR3 size: 16 residues. Germline V gene sequence: CDR1 DFQATT, CDR2 SNEGSKA (reference sequence). CDR3 DNA sequence: TGCGGTGCTAGTTCCGGACTAGCGGAGGGTATGGACGAGCAGTACTTC. Amino acid sequence: CGASSGLAEGMDEQYF.